Listed here is a single T cell receptor beta chain. Its antigen remains unidentified. The sample comes from a study of T cell responses to AZD1222 COVID-19 vaccine. The CDR3 contains 15 residues. Germline loops: CDR1 SGHAT, CDR2 FQNNGV. V gave up 5 bases and J gave up 10 bases, with 18 bases separating them. Findings and limits, study-wide: With dominance at 160-218 and 743-854, vaccine-associated CD4 TCRs spanned spike. Only a handful of people who got AZD1222 tested seropositive at baseline.

The protocol was immunoSEQ multiplex PCR, while the TCRdb copy is restricted to in-frame clones and leaves out a portion. The sample has tens of thousands of clones, 85% to 90% seen once; the top ten hold 6.5% to 8.5%. The rearrangement uses TRBV11-2 and TRBJ1-6, with D possibly being TRBD1 (5 bases). The receptor was derived from an adult who received the AZD1222 COVID-19 vaccine. The specimen comprised peripheral blood, sampled 28 days after the second AZD1222 dose. CDR3 in DNA: TGTGCCAGCAGCCGACCTGGCGGGGGTGGGTCACCCCTCCACTTT. Translated: CASSRPGGGGSPLHF. Full variable domain (outside the CDR3, taken from reference TRBV11-2 and TRBJ1-6): EAGVAQSPRYKIIEKRQSVAFWCNPISGHATLYWYQQILGQGPKLLIQFQNNGVVDDSQLPKDRFSAERLKGVDSTLKIQPAKLEDSAVYLCASSRPGGGGSPLHFGNGTRLTVT.